This TCR beta chain was sequenced in a study of T-cell reconstitution after alpha-beta-depleted transplantation in children. Unique molecular identifiers were built into the TCRbeta library. TCRdb re-analysed the PCR reads in MiXCR, keeping a single row per CDR3 protein. This sample has some 500,000 distinct CDR3 sequences; 15% to 20% occur once, and the top ten carry 3% to 4%. This clonotype was recorded at least ten times. The germline gives CDR1 LNHNV, CDR2 YYDKDF (reference sequence). The germline V and J ends were trimmed by 6 bases and 5 bases, with 12 bases remaining between them. The CDR3 sequence is 13 residues long.

The material sequenced was PBMCs from the stem cell graft donor, taken from the stem cell graft. The chain uses TRBV15 and TRBJ2-3, with no clear D. This TCR was sampled from a human donor who donated a stem cell graft to a child with acute lymphoblastic leukemia. DNA of the CDR3: TGTGCCACCAGGAGTGGAGAGAAAGATACGCAGTATTTT. Translating it yields CATRSGEKDTQYF.